This TCR beta chain was found in a study of blood T cell repertoires in COVID-19. Looking at the study overall: COVID-19 samples collected from the United States, Italy and Spain covered acute and convalescent phases.

Participant-reported clinical history was the basis for cohort assignment. All recovered Cohort 3 donors got two negative PCRs, got clearance, or saw symptom resolution. This clone was observed a single time. V lost 6 bases and J lost 8, with 26 bases in between. The CDR3 covers 17 residues. CDR1 and CDR2 (germline): SGHAT, FQNNGV. The data were produced by immunoSEQ multiplex PCR, yet TCRdb's version contains in-frame clones alone and is incomplete. The table records approximately 280,000 clones, more than 75% of them present only once. V and J are TRBV11-2 and TRBJ2-1, with D possibly being TRBD1 (8 bases). The receptor was derived from a woman aged 18-29 years who had recovered from COVID-19. Sequenced: PBMCs or T cells enriched from blood (not recorded which). CDR3 loop: CASRTPDRTGTKDEQFF. As DNA, the CDR3 is TGTGCCAGCAGAACCCCAGATAGGACAGGGACTAAAGATGAGCAGTTCTTC.